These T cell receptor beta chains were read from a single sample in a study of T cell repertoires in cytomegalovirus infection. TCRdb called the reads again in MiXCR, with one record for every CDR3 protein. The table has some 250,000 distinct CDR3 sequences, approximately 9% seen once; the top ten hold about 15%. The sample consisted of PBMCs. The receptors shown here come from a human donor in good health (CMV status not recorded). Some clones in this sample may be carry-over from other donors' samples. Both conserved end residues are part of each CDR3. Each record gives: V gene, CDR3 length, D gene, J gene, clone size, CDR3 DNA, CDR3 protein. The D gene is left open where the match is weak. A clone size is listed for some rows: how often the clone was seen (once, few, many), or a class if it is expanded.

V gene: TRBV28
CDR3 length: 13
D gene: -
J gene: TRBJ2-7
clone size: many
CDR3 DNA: TGTGCCAGCAGTTTACTTGTAGGCTACGAGCAGTACTTC
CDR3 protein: CASSLLVGYEQYF

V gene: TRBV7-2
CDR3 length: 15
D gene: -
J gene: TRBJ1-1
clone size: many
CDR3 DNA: TGTGCCAGCAGCTTAGGACAGGTCATGAACACTGAAGCTTTCTTT
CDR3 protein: CASSLGQVMNTEAFF

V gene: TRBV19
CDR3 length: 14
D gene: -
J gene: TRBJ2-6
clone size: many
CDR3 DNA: TGTGCCAGTAGTGGAAGCTCTGGGGCCAACGTCCTGACTTTC
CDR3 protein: CASSGSSGANVLTF

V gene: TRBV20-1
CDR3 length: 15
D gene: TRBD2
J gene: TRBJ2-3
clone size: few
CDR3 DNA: TGCAGTGCTAGTAGGGACGGGAGGGAGACAGATACGCAGTATTTT
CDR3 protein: CSASRDGRETDTQYF

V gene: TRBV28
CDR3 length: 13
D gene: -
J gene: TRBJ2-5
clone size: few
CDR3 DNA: TGTGCCAGCAAGGGGATTATAGTAGAGACCCAGTACTTC
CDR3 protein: CASKGIIVETQYF

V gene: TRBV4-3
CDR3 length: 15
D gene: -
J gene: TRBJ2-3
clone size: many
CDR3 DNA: TGCGCCAGCAGCCAAGCGGGGACGGACACAGATACGCAGTATTTT
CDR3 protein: CASSQAGTDTDTQYF

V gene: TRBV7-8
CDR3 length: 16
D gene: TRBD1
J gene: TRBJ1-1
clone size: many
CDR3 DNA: TGTGCCAGCAGCTCCACCCGGGACAGGCGAAACCTTGAAGCTTTCTTT
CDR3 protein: CASSSTRDRRNLEAFF

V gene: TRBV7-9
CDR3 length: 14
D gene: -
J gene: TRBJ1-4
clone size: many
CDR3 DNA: TGTGCCAGCAGCCGGGGAGGAGGAGGTGAAAAACTGTTTTTT
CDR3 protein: CASSRGGGGEKLFF

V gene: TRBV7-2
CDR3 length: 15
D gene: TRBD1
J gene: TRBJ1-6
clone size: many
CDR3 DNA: TGTGCCAGCAGAGCAGGGGGCGTCTATAATTCACCCCTCCACTTT
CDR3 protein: CASRAGGVYNSPLHF

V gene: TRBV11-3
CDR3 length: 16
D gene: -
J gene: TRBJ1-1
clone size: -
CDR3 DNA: TGTGCCAGCAGCTTAGTGGGGGTCCAAGTGGGCACTGAAGCTTTCTTT
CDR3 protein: CASSLVGVQVGTEAFF

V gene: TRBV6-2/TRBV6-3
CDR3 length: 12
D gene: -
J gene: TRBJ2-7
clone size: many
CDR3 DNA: TGTGCCAGCAGCCTACCCCCGAACGAGCAGTACTTC
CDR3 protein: CASSLPPNEQYF

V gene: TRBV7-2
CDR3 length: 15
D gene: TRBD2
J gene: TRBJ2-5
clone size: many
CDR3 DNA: TGTGCCAGCAGCTCAGGGCGGGGGAGGCAAGAGACCCAGTACTTC
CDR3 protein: CASSSGRGRQETQYF

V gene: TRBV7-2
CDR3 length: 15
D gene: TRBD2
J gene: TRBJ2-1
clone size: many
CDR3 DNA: TGTGCCAGCAGCTACACTAGCGGGAGGGTCGGTGAGCAGTTCTTC
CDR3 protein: CASSYTSGRVGEQFF

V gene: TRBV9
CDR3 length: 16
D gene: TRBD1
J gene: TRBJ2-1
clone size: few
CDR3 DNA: TGTGCCAGCAGCGTCGGGGGACAGGGCTACTACAATGAGCAGTTCTTC
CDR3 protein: CASSVGGQGYYNEQFF

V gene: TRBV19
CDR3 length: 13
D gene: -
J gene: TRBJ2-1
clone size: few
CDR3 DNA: TGTGCCAGTAGACGACTCGCGCTCAGTGAGCAGTTCTTC
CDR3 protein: CASRRLALSEQFF

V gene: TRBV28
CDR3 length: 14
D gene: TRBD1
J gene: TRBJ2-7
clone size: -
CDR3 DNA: TGTGCCAGCAGCCCCCCGGGACAGGCGGCCGAGCAGTACTTC
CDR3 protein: CASSPPGQAAEQYF

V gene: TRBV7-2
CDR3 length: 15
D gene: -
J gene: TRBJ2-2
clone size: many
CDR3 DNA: TGTGCCAGCAGCTTAGCCAGGGGCCTTGCCGGGGAGCTGTTTTTT
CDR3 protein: CASSLARGLAGELFF

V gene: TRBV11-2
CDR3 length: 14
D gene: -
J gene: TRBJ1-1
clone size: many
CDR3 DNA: TGTGCCAGCAGCTTCCACAGAGGAAACACTGAAGCTTTCTTT
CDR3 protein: CASSFHRGNTEAFF

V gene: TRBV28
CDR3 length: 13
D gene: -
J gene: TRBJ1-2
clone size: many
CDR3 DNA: TGTGCCAGCAGCGCTAGTCGGAACTATGGCTACACCTTC
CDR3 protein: CASSASRNYGYTF

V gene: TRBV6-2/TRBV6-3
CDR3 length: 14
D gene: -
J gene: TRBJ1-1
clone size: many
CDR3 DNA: TGTGCCAGCAGTTACCCCACGATTGGGACTGAAGCTTTCTTT
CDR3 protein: CASSYPTIGTEAFF

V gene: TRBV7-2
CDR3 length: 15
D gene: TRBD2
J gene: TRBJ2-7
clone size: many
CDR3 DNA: TGTGCCAGCAGCTCCCGACTAGCGGGGGGCTACGAGCAGTACTTC
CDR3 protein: CASSSRLAGGYEQYF

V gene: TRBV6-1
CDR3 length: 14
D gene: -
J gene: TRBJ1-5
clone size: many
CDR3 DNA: TGTGCCAGCACCGGTGCGGCGATAAATCAGCCCCAGCATTTT
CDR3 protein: CASTGAAINQPQHF

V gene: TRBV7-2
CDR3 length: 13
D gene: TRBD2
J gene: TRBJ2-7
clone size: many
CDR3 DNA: TGTGCCAGCAGCATAAGCGGGACCTACGAGCAGTACTTC
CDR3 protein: CASSISGTYEQYF

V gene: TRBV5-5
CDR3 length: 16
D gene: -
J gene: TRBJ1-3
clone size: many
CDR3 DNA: TGTGCCAGCAGCCTGCTTGGGACACACTCTGGAAACACCATATATTTT
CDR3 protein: CASSLLGTHSGNTIYF

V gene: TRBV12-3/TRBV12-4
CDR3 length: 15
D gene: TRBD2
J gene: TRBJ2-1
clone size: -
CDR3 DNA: TGTGCCAGCAGTTTCGGCGGGGGGGAACCCAATGAGCAGTTCTTC
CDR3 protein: CASSFGGGEPNEQFF

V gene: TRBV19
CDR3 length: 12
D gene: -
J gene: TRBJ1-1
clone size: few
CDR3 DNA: TGTGCCAGTAGAGTCGGATACACTGAAGCTTTCTTT
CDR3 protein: CASRVGYTEAFF

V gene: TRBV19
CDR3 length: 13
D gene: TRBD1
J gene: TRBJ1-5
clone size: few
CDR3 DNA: TGTGCATCCACAGGGGTAGGAGGTCAGCCCCAGCATTTT
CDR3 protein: CASTGVGGQPQHF

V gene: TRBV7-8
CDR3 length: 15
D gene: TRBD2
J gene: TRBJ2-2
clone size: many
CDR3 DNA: TGTGCCAGCAGCCCGGGACTAGCGGGGGCGGAGAAGCTGTTTTTT
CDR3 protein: CASSPGLAGAEKLFF

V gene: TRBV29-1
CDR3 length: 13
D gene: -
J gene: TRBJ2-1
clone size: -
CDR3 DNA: TGCAGCGTTGAGCGGGTCGTCTACAATGAGCAGTTCTTC
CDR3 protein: CSVERVVYNEQFF

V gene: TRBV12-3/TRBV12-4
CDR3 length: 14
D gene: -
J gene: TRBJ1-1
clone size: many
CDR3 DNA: TGTGCCAGCAGTTTTCGGGTAATGAACACTGAAGCTTTCTTT
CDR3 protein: CASSFRVMNTEAFF

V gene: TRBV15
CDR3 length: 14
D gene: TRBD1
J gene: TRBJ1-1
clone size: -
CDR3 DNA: TGTGCCACCAGCAGAGACAGGGGGCTCCCTGAAGCTTTCTTT
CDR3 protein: CATSRDRGLPEAFF

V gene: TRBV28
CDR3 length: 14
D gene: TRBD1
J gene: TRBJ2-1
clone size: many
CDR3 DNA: TGTGCCAGCAGTACTGGGACAGGGTACAATGAGCAGTTCTTC
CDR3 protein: CASSTGTGYNEQFF

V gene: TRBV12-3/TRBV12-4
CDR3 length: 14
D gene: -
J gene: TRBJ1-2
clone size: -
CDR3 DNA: TGTGCCAGCAGTCCCCGGAAGGGGGTAGAGGGCTACACCTTC
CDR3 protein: CASSPRKGVEGYTF

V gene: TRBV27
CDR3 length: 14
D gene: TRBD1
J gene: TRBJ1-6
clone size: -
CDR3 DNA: TGTGCCAGCAGAGCCGGGACAGGGGCTTCACCCCTCCACTTT
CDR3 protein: CASRAGTGASPLHF

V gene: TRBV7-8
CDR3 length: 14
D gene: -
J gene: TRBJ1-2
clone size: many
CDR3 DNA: TGTGCCAGCAGCTCAGGGTTAGCTAACTATGGCTACACCTTC
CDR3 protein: CASSSGLANYGYTF